One and the same sample provided the 32 T cell receptor beta chains below, sequenced in a study of Ad26.COV2.S vaccination and SARS-CoV-2 variants. Assay used: immunoSEQ multiplex PCR; TCRdb lists only in-frame clones, some missing. This table has over 110,000 clones, about nine tenths appearing once. Sample: peripheral blood, taken after recovery from COVID-19. The receptor set was obtained from a human donor who had recovered from COVID-19.

This clone was counted only a few times. The chain links TRBV30 to TRBJ1-2, with D unclear. This CDR3 is built from 14 residues. CDR1 and CDR2 (germline): GTSNPN, SVGIG (reference sequence). V lost 2 bases and J 4 bases, leaving 14 bases between the germline ends. The CDR3 DNA sequence: TGTGCCTGGAGTAGGCCACCTGCGCCCTATGGCTACACCTTC. Encoded protein: CAWSRPPAPYGYTF.

This chain links TRBV7-2 with TRBJ1-4; D might be TRBD1 (6 bases). Germline CDR1 is SGHTA and CDR2 is FQGNSA. CDR3 size: 15 residues. V lost 2 bases and J 7 bases, leaving 14 bases between the germline ends. The CDR3: CASSLPGGPGEKLFF. CDR3 bases: TGTGCCAGCAGCTTACCGGGGGGGCCGGGTGAAAAACTGTTTTTT.

The genes are TRBV2 and TRBJ2-5; D is uncertain. This CDR3 comprises 14 residues. Per germline, CDR1 SNHLY and CDR2 FYNNEI. The V and J ends lost 7 bases and 3 bases respectively, with 15 bases between them. Written as DNA, the CDR3 is TGTGCCAGCACCACCCCAAGACTGGAAGAGACCCAGTACTTC. This codes for CASTTPRLEETQYF.

The chain joins TRBV3-1 (or the pseudogene TRBV3-2) to TRBJ1-1; D not resolved. Germline CDR1 reads LGHDT; CDR2 reads YNNKEL (reference sequence). V lost 2 bases and J 6 bases, leaving 10 bases between the germline ends. CDR3 length: 13 amino acids. The DNA for the CDR3 is TGTGCCAGCAGCCAACCCCCCTTCGCTGAAGCTTTCTTT. This encodes CASSQPPFAEAFF.

DNA for the CDR3: TGTGCCAGGGGGTCGTACCAAGAGACCCAGTACTTC. This sequence encodes CARGSYQETQYF. The rearrangement links TRBV25-1 to TRBJ2-5; no clear D. V was shortened by 9 bases and J by 0 bases, with 8 bases between the two germline ends. The germline V gene encodes CDR1 MGHDK and CDR2 SYGVNS. The CDR3 totals 12 residues.

This chain joins TRBV30 and TRBJ1-3, with a weak D call TRBD1 (6 bases). The CDR3 consists of 14 residues. CDR1 is GTSNPN, CDR2 SVGIG, per germline (reference sequence). V was trimmed by 2 bases and J by 4 bases, leaving 12 bases between them. The CDR3 DNA follows: TGTGCCTGGAGTTTCTGGACAGCCGGAAACACCATATATTTT. Amino acids: CAWSFWTAGNTIYF.

The rearrangement joins TRBV28 to TRBJ2-2; D is ambiguous. V lost 4 bases to trimming and J lost 0 bases, with 6 bases between them. Germline assignment: CDR1 MDHEN and CDR2 SYDVKM. The CDR3 loop spans 14 amino acids. In DNA, the CDR3 is TGTGCCAGCAGTTCACGCCCGAACACCGGGGAGCTGTTTTTT. Translated: CASSSRPNTGELFF.

The V call is TRBV28, the J call TRBJ1-1; D gene unclear. CDR1 and CDR2 from the germline V gene are MDHEN and SYDVKM. The ends were cut back, 5 bases at V and 1 base at J, with 8 bases in the middle. CDR3 length: 13 residues. The CDR3 nucleotides read TGTGCCAGCAGTCCCCACGAGAACACTGAAGCTTTCTTT. It is translated as CASSPHENTEAFF.

This sequence joins TRBV2 and TRBJ2-3, with D unclear. This CDR3 spans 11 amino acids. V was cut by 8 bases and J by 4 bases, with 7 bases left in between. Germline V gene data show CDR1 as SNHLY and CDR2 as FYNNEI. CDR3 loop: CASPSADTQYF. CDR3 DNA: TGTGCCAGCCCCAGCGCAGATACGCAGTATTTT.

The chain has TRBV2 and TRBJ1-5, with 9 bases fitting TRBD1. Germline-derived CDR1 and CDR2 are SNHLY and FYNNEI. The CDR3 is made up of 14 amino acids. The ends lost 4 bases at V and 7 bases at J; junction bases unmatched: 5. The CDR3 region has the DNA TGTGCCAGCAGTGGGACAGGGGAGGACCAGCCCCAGCATTTT. This translates into CASSGTGEDQPQHF.

This rearrangement joins TRBV5-1 to TRBJ1-1; the match to TRBD1 covers 10 bases. Germline V gene data show CDR1 as SGHRS and CDR2 as YFSETQ. Losses at the gene ends were 4 bases for V and 6 bases for J; bases not matched to a gene: 15. CDR3 length: 17 residues. The CDR3, as DNA: TGCGCCAGCAGCCCGGAATCCTTCGGGACAGGGGTTTCTGAAGCTTTCTTT. Translating gives CASSPESFGTGVSEAFF.

The V and J genes are TRBV27 and TRBJ2-1; 11 bases line up with TRBD2. Trimming at V came to 0 bases and at J to 2 bases, leaving 3 bases not matched to a gene. Germline assignment: CDR1 MNHEY and CDR2 SMNVEV (reference sequence). This CDR3 spans 17 amino acids. The CDR3 DNA follows: TGTGCCAGCAGTTTATCCGCGGGACTAGCGGCCTACAATGAGCAGTTCTTC. Its translation is CASSLSAGLAAYNEQFF.

The chain couples TRBV24-1 to TRBJ1-2; 9 nucleotides align to TRBD1. Germline V gene data show CDR1 as KGHDR and CDR2 as SFDVKD. CDR3 length: 13 amino acids. V lost 5 bases, J lost 8 bases, and 5 bases stayed unmatched. The CDR3 DNA is TGTGCCACCAGTGCAGGGACAGGGCTCGGCTACACCTTC. This sequence encodes CATSAGTGLGYTF.

The rearrangement uses TRBV10-3 and TRBJ2-1; 8 bases are a match to TRBD1. Trimming cost V 1 base and J 5 bases; bases outside gene matches: 16. There are 19 residues in the CDR3. From germline, CDR1 is ENHRY and CDR2 SYGVKD. CDR3 bases: TGTGCCATCAGTGAGTTTCCTACTGGGACAGGACGACTAAACAATGAGCAGTTCTTC. Protein: CAISEFPTGTGRLNNEQFF.

The genes are TRBV2 and TRBJ2-2, with D perhaps matching TRBD1 (5 bases). The V gene's germline CDR1 is SNHLY and CDR2 FYNNEI. The CDR3 loop spans 16 amino acids. The V and J ends lost 2 bases and 3 bases respectively, with 13 bases between them. The CDR3 sequence is CASSEFARDDTGELFF. CDR3 nucleotide sequence: TGTGCCAGCAGTGAATTTGCCAGGGATGACACCGGGGAGCTGTTTTTT.

The V and J genes are TRBV28 and TRBJ2-4; TRBD2 matches at 13 bases. The germline V gene has CDR1 MDHEN and CDR2 SYDVKM. Trimming at V came to 5 bases and at J to 3 bases, leaving 4 bases not matched to a gene. The CDR3 extends over 16 amino acids. For the CDR3, the DNA is TGTGCCAGCAGTCCCCGACTAGCGGGGGGCAAAAACATTCAGTACTTC. This translates into CASSPRLAGGKNIQYF.

The rearrangement links TRBV11-2 to TRBJ1-1; D unclear. The CDR3 totals 14 residues. With 3 bases removed from V and 4 bases from J, the gap between germline ends came to 12 bases. Germline V CDR1 and CDR2: SGHAT, FQNNGV. The CDR3 is CASSLGGWATEAFF. The CDR3, as DNA: TGTGCCAGCAGCTTGGGCGGGTGGGCCACTGAAGCTTTCTTT.

The rearrangement joins TRBV7-2 to TRBJ1-2; D is unclear. Germline CDR1 is SGHTA and CDR2 is FQGNSA. The length of the CDR3 is 13 residues. V shed 0 bases and J shed 7 bases, with 9 bases lying between them. The DNA for the CDR3 is TGTGCCAGCAGCTTAGCGGGTTTGCTTGGCTACACCTTC. Translating gives CASSLAGLLGYTF.

CDR3 residues: CASSITGANVLTF. In DNA, the CDR3 is TGTGCCAGTAGTATTACTGGGGCCAACGTCCTGACTTTC. This chain links TRBV19 with TRBJ2-6; D uncertain. This CDR3 has 13 residues. Deletions cut 3 bases from V and 2 bases from J, with 2 bases between. Germline assignment: CDR1 LNHDA and CDR2 SQIVND (reference sequence).

The chain joins TRBV5-1 to TRBJ1-6; D remains ambiguous. The germline gives CDR1 SGHRS, CDR2 YFSETQ. Trimming removed 4 bases at V and 13 bases at J, with 12 bases between. CDR3 length equals 12 residues. In DNA, the CDR3 is TGCGCCAGCAGCCCCCTTGGGGATCCCCTCCACTTT. Encoded protein: CASSPLGDPLHF.

The chain carries TRBV13 and TRBJ2-7; TRBD2 agrees at 13 bases. After removal of 4 bases from V and 4 bases from J, the junction contained 4 bases not matched to a gene. The length of the CDR3 is 15 residues. Germline assignment: CDR1 PRHDT and CDR2 FYEKMQ (reference sequence). For the CDR3, the DNA is TGTGCCAGCAGCTCCGGGACTAGCGGGGAATACGAGCAGTACTTC. It specifies CASSSGTSGEYEQYF.

The J gene is TRBJ1-5, the V gene TRBV6-6; D gene unclear. The CDR3 is made up of 13 amino acids. Deletions cut 4 bases from V and 9 bases from J, with 13 bases between. The germline V gene encodes CDR1 MNHNY and CDR2 SVGAGI (reference sequence). CDR3 loop: CASSFSGEAPQHF. CDR3 sequence (DNA): TGTGCCAGCAGTTTCAGTGGAGAAGCGCCCCAGCATTTT.

This clone was seen only once. CDR3: CAIRGGTNNSPLHF. For the CDR3, the DNA is TGTGCCATCAGGGGGGGCACAAATAATTCACCCCTCCACTTT. The chain employs TRBV10-3 and TRBJ1-6; D possibly corresponds to TRBD1 (6 bases). Trimming took 6 bases from V and 5 from J, leaving 11 bases between them. This CDR3 is 14 amino acids long. Germline V CDR1 and CDR2: ENHRY, SYGVKD.

A single count supports this clone. This rearrangement joins TRBV18 to TRBJ1-6; D unclear. Trimming pared 2 bases from V and 9 bases from J, leaving 14 bases between. CDR1 KGHSH and CDR2 LQKENI come from the germline V gene. The CDR3 consists of 15 residues. CDR3 sequence reads: CASSPTRPRVSPLHF. For the CDR3, the DNA is TGTGCCAGCTCACCAACCAGGCCCCGGGTTTCACCCCTCCACTTT. The full variable domain, rest sourced from reference TRBV18 and TRBJ1-6, is NAGVMQNPRHLVRRRGQEARLRCSPMKGHSHVYWYRQLPEEGLKFMVYLQKENIIDESGMPKERFSAEFPKEGPSILRIQQVVRGDSAAYFCASSPTRPRVSPLHFGNGTRLTVT.

The rearrangement joins TRBV7-2 to TRBJ2-2; either TRBD1 or TRBD2 may supply D (6 bases each). This CDR3 spans 14 amino acids. Germline CDR1 SGHTA, CDR2 FQGNSA. The germline V and J ends were trimmed by 6 bases and 7 bases, with 15 bases remaining between them. The CDR3 protein is CASSNEGGVGELFF. The CDR3 DNA follows: TGTGCCAGCAGTAACGAGGGGGGTGTCGGGGAGCTGTTTTTT.

This clone was detected only once. The rearrangement uses TRBV5-1 and TRBJ2-5, with D perhaps being TRBD1 or TRBD2 (5 bases each). This CDR3 contains 16 residues. Germline CDR1 reads SGHRS; CDR2 reads YFSETQ. With 4 bases removed from V and 5 bases from J, the gap between germline ends came to 21 bases. The CDR3 region is CASSGSGTPARETQYF. CDR3 sequence (DNA): TGCGCCAGCAGCGGATCCGGGACGCCCGCCCGTGAGACCCAGTACTTC.

This rearrangement joins TRBV6-6 to TRBJ2-7, with TRBD2 matching 16 bases. The CDR3 extends over 16 amino acids. Trimming removed 6 bases from V and 4 bases from J; junction bases left unmatched: 6. From germline, CDR1 is MNHNY and CDR2 SVGAGI (reference sequence). The CDR3 here is CASRPGLAGGPYEQYF. In DNA, the CDR3 is TGTGCCAGCAGGCCGGGACTAGCGGGGGGGCCGTACGAGCAGTACTTC.

DNA for the CDR3: TGTGCCAGTAGTATAGAATGGGACAGGGGGAAGCCCCAGCATTTT. Amino acids: CASSIEWDRGKPQHF. This chain links TRBV19 with TRBJ1-5; 11 nucleotides match TRBD1. The CDR3 spans 15 residues. V lost 0 bases and J lost 8; bases outside the gene matches: 3. Germline loops: CDR1 LNHDA, CDR2 SQIVND (reference sequence).

The J gene is TRBJ2-3, the V gene TRBV7-2, with TRBD2 identical over 10 bases. The CDR3 spans 18 residues. The V and J ends lost 1 base and 3 bases, in that order; junction bases with no gene match: 10. Germline-derived CDR1 and CDR2 are SGHTA and FQGNSA. CDR3 protein: CASSLGPSGGAVTDTQYF. CDR3 in DNA: TGTGCCAGCAGCTTAGGGCCGAGCGGGGGGGCGGTTACAGATACGCAGTATTTT.

This clone was picked up one time. The V call is TRBV29-1, the J call TRBJ2-1; 7 nucleotides line up with TRBD1. Trimming at V came to 2 bases and at J to 5 bases, leaving 9 bases not matched to a gene. The CDR3 has 15 amino acids. Per germline, CDR1 SQVTM and CDR2 ANQGSEA. In nucleotides, the CDR3 is TGCAGCGTTGAAACTCTAGGGGGCACTCACAATGAGCAGTTCTTC. This gives the protein CSVETLGGTHNEQFF.

The chain employs TRBV6-5 and TRBJ1-3; D unclear. The CDR3 is made up of 12 amino acids. Trimming pared 7 bases from V and 0 bases from J, leaving 4 bases between. Germline V gene lookup returns CDR1 MNHEY and CDR2 SVGAGI. Here the CDR3 reads CASMFSGNTIYF. The CDR3 nucleotides read TGTGCCAGCATGTTCTCTGGAAACACCATATATTTT.

The V gene is TRBV30, the J gene TRBJ1-3; no clear D. This CDR3 is 12 amino acids long. Germline assignment: CDR1 GTSNPN and CDR2 SVGIG (reference sequence). Trimming stripped 4 bases from V and 0 bases from J, with 4 bases between. The CDR3 DNA follows: TGTGCCTGGACTGCCTCTGGAAACACCATATATTTT. This codes for CAWTASGNTIYF.